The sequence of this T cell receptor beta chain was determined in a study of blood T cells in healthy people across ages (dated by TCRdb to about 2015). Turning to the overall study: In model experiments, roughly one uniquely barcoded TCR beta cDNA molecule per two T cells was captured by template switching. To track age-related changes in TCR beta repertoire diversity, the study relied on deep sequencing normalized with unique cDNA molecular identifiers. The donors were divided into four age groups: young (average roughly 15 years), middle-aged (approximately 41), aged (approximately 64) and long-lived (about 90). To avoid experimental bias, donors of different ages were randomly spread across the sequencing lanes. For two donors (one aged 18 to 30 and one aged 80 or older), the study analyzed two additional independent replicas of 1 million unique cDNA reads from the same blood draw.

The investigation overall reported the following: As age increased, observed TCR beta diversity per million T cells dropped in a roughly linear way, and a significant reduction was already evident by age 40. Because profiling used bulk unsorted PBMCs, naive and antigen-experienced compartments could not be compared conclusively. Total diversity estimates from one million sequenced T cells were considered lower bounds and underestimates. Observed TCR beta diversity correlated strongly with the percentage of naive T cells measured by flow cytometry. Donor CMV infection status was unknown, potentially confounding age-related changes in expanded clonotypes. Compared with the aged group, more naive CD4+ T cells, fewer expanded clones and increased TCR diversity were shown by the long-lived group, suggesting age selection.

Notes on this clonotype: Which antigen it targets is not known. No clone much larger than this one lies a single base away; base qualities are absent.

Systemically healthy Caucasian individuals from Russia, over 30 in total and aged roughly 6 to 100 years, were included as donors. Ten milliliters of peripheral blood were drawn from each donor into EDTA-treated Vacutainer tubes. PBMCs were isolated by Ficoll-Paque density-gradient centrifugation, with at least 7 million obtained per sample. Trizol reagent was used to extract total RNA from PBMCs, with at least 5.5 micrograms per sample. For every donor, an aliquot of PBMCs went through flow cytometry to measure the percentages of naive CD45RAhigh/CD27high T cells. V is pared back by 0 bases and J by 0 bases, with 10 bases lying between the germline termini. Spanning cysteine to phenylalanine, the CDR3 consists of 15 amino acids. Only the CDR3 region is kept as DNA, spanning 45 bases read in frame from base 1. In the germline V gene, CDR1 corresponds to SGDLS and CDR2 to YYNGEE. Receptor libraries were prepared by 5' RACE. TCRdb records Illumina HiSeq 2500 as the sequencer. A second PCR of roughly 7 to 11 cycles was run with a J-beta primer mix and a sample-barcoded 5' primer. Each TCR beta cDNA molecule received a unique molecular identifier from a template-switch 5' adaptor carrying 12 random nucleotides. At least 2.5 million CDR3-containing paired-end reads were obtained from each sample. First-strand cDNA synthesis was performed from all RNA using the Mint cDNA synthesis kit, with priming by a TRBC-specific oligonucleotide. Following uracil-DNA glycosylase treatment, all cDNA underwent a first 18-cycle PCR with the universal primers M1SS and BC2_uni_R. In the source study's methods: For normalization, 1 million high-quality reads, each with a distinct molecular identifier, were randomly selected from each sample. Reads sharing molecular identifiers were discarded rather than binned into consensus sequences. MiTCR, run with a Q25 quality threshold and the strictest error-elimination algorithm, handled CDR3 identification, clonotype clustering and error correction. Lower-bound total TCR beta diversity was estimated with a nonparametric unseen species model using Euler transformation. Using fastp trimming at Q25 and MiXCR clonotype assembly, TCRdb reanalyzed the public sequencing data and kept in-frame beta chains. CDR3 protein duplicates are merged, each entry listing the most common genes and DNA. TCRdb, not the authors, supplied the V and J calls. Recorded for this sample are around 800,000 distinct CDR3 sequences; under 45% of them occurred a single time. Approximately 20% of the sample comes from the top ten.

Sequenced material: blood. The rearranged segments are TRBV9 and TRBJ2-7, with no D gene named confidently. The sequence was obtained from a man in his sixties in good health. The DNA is TGTGCCAGCAGCGTAGGTCCGACAAGCTCCTACGAGCAGTACTTC. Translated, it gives CASSVGPTSSYEQYF.